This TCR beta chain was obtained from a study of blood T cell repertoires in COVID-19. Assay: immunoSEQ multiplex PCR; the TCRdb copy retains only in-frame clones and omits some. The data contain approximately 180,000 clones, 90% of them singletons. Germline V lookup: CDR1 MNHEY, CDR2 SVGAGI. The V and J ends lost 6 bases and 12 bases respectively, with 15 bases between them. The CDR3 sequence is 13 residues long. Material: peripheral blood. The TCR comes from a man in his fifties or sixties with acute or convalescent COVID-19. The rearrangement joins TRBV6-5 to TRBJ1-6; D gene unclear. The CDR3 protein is CASRVTPVEPLHF. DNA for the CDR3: TGTGCCAGCAGGGTGACACCAGTTGAACCCCTCCACTTT.